This paragraph reports one T cell receptor beta chain. CDR1 SGHTA and CDR2 FQGNSA come from the germline V gene. The CDR3 covers 15 residues. Trimming took off 5 bases at V and 0 bases at J, with 14 bases between the two ends. The sample comes from a study of blood T cell repertoires in COVID-19. Per the original methods: Reference gene primer amplification gave estimated nucleated cell counts. TCRdb's table, derived via immunoSEQ multiplex PCR, lists solely in-frame clones and lacks some. Clone size and V and J calls were adopted from that table, with D and trimming inferred from the DNA. This table has roughly 80,000 clones, roughly 87% appearing once.

This sequence originates from a man aged 45-65 years with acute or convalescent COVID-19. Sequencing was done on a sample of peripheral blood. This rearrangement joins TRBV7-2 to TRBJ2-7, with D perhaps TRBD2 (6 bases). The CDR3, as DNA: TGTGCCAGCAGCGGGGCGGGACGACTCTCCTACGAGCAGTACTTC. Protein product: CASSGAGRLSYEQYF.